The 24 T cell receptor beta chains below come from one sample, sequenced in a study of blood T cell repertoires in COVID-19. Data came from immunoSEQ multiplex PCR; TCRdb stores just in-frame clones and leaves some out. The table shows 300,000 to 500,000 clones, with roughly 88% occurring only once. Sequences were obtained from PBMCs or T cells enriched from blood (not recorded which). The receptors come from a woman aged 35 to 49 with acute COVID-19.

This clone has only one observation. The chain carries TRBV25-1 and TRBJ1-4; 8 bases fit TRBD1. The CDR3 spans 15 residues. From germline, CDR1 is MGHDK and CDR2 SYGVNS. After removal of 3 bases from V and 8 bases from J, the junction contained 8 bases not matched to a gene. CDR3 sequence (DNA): TGTGCCAGCAGTGATAGGACAGGGCAATTGGAAAAACTGTTTTTT. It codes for CASSDRTGQLEKLFF.

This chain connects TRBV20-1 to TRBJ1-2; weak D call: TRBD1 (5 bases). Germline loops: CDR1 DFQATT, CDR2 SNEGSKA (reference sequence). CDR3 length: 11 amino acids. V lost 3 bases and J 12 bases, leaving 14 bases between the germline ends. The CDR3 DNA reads TGCAGTGCTAGTTGGGCAGGGAAAGACACCTTC. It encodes CSASWAGKDTF.

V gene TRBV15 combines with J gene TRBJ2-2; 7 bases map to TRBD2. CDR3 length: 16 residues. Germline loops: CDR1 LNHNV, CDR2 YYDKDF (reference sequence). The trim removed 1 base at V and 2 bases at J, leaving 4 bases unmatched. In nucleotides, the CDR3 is TGTGCCACCAGCAGAGTGGGGGGGTTTAACACCGGGGAGCTGTTTTTT. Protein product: CATSRVGGFNTGELFF.

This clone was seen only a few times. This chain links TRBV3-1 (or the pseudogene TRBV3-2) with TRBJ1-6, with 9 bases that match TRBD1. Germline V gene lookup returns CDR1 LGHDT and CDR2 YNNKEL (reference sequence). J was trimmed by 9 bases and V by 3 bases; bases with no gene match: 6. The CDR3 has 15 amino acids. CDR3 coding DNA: TGTGCCAGCAGCCACCGACAGGGGGGCGGTTCACCCCTCCACTTT. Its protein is CASSHRQGGGSPLHF.

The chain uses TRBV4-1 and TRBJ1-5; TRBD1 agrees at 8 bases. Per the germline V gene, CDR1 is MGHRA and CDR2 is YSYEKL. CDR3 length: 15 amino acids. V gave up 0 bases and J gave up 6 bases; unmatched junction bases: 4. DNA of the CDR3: TGCGCCAGCAGCCAAGAGGCAGGGGGCTTTCAGCCCCAGCATTTT. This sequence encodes CASSQEAGGFQPQHF.

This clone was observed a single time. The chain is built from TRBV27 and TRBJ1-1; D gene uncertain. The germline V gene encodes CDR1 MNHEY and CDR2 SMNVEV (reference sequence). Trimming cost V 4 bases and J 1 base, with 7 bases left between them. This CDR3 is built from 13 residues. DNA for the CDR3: TGTGCCAGCAGTTCTCGGAGGAACACTGAAGCTTTCTTT. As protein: CASSSRRNTEAFF.

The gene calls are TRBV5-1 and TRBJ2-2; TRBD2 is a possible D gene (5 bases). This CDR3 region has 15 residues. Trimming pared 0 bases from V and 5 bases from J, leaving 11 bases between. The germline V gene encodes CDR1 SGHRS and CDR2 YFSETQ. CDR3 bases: TGCGCCAGCAGCTTGGTACTAGATCGAACCGGGGAGCTGTTTTTT. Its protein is CASSLVLDRTGELFF.

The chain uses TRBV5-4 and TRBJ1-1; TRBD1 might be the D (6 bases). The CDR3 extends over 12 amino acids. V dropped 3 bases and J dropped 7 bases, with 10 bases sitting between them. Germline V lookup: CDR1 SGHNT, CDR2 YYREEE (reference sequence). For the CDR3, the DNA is TGTGCCAGCAGCTACACAGGGAATGAAGCTTTCTTT. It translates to CASSYTGNEAFF.

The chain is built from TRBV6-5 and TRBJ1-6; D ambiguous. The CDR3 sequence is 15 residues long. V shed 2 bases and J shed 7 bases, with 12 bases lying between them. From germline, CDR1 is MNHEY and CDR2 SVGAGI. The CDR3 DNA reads TGTGCCAGCAGTTACGACCCGGGGATGAATTCACCCCTCCACTTT. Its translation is CASSYDPGMNSPLHF.

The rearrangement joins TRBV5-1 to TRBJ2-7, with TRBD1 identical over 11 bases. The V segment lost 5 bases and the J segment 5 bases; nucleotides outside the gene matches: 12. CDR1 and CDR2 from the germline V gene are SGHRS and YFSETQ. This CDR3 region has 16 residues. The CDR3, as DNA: TGCGCCAGCAGTCGCGGCTGGACAGGGGGCATCGACGAGCAGTACTTC. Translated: CASSRGWTGGIDEQYF. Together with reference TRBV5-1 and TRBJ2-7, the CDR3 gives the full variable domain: KAGVTQTPRYLIKTRGQQVTLSCSPISGHRSVSWYQQTPGQGLQFLFEYFSETQRNKGNFPGRFSGRQFSNSRSEMNVSTLELGDSALYLCASSRGWTGGIDEQYFGPGTRLTVT.

CDR3 DNA: TGTGCCAGCAGCAGGGACAGGGGGAATGCTGAAGCTTTCTTT. It codes for CASSRDRGNAEAFF. The gene calls are TRBV11-2 and TRBJ1-1; 11 nucleotides line up with TRBD1. There are 14 residues in the CDR3. The germline V gene has CDR1 SGHAT and CDR2 FQNNGV. The junction had 5 bases not matched to a gene; V was cut back by 5 bases and J by 6 bases.

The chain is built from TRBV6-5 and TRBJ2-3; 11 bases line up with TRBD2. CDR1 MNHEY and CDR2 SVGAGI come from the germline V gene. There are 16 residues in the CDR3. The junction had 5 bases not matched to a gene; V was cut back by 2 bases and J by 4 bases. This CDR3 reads CASSYLRLAGPDTQYF. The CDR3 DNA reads TGTGCCAGCAGTTACCTACGACTAGCGGGACCAGATACGCAGTATTTT.

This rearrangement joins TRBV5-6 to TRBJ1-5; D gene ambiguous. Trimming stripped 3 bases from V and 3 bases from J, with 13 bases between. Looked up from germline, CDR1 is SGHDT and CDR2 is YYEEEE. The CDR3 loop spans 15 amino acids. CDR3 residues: CASSSLQIYNQPQHF. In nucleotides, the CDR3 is TGTGCCAGCAGCTCTCTACAGATTTACAATCAGCCCCAGCATTTT.

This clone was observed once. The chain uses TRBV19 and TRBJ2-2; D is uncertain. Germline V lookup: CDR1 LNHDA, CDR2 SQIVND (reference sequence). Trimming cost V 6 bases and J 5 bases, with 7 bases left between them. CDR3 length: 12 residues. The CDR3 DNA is TGTGCCAGTAGCTCAGGAACCGGGGAGCTGTTTTTT. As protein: CASSSGTGELFF.

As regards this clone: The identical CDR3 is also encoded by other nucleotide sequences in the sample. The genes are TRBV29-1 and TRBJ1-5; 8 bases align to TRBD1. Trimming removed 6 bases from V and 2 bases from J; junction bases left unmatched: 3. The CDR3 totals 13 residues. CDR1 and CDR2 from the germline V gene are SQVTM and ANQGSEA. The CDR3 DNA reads TGCAGCGTCGGACAGGGTGGCAATCAGCCCCAGCATTTT. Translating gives CSVGQGGNQPQHF.

CDR3 in amino acids: CAWSVAENQPQHF. The CDR3, as DNA: TGTGCCTGGAGTGTAGCGGAGAATCAGCCCCAGCATTTT. This chain links TRBV30 with TRBJ1-5; D gene ambiguous. This CDR3 region has 13 residues. V shed 0 bases and J shed 4 bases, with 7 bases lying between them. CDR1 and CDR2 (germline): GTSNPN, SVGIG (reference sequence).

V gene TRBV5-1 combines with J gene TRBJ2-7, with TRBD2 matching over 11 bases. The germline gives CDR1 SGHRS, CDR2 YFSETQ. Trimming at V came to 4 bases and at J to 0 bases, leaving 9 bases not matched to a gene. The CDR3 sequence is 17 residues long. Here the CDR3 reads CASSPLAGGRGSYEQYF. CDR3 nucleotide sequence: TGCGCCAGCAGCCCCCTAGCGGGGGGCCGCGGCTCCTACGAGCAGTACTTC.

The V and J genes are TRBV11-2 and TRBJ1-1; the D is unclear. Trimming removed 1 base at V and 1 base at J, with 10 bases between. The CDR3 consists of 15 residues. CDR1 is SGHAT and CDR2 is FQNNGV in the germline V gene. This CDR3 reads CASSLVPGSNTEAFF. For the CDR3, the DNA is TGTGCCAGCAGCTTAGTTCCGGGTTCGAACACTGAAGCTTTCTTT. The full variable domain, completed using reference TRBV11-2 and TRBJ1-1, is EAGVAQSPRYKIIEKRQSVAFWCNPISGHATLYWYQQILGQGPKLLIQFQNNGVVDDSQLPKDRFSAERLKGVDSTLKIQPAKLEDSAVYLCASSLVPGSNTEAFFGQGTRLTVV.

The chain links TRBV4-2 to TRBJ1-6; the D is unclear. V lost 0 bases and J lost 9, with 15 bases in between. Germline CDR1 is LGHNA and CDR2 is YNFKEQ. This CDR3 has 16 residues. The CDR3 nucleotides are TGTGCCAGCAGCCAAGATTGGAAGGATAGCTCTTCACCCCTCCACTTT. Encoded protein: CASSQDWKDSSSPLHF.

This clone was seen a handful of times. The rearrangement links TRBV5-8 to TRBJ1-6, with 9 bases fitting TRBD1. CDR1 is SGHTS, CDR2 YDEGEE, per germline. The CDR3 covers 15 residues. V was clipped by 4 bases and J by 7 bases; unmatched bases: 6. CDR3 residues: CASSRTGGLNSPLHF. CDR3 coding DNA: TGTGCCAGCAGCCGAACAGGGGGCCTAAATTCACCCCTCCACTTT.

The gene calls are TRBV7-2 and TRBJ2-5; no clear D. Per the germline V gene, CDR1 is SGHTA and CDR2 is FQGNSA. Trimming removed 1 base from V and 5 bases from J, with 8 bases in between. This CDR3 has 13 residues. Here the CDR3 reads CASSLGPTETQYF. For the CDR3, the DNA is TGTGCCAGCAGCTTAGGGCCAACGGAGACCCAGTACTTC.

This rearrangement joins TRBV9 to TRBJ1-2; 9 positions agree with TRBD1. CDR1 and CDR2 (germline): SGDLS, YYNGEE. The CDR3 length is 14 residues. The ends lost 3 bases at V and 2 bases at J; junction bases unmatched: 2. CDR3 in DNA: TGTGCCAGCAGCGACGGACAGGGGAACTATGGCTACACCTTC. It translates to CASSDGQGNYGYTF.

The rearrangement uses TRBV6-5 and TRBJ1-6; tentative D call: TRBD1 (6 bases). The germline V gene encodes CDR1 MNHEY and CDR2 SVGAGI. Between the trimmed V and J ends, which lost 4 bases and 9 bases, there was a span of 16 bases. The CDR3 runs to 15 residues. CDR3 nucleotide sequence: TGTGCCAGCAGTTCCCCCCGGACAGCGAGTTCACCCCTCCACTTT. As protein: CASSSPRTASSPLHF.

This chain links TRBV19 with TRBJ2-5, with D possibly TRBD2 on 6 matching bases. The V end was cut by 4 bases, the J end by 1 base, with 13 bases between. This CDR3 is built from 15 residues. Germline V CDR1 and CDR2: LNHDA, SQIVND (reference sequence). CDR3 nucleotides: TGTGCCAGTAGTACTACAAGCGGGCCCCAAGAGACCCAGTACTTC. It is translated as CASSTTSGPQETQYF.